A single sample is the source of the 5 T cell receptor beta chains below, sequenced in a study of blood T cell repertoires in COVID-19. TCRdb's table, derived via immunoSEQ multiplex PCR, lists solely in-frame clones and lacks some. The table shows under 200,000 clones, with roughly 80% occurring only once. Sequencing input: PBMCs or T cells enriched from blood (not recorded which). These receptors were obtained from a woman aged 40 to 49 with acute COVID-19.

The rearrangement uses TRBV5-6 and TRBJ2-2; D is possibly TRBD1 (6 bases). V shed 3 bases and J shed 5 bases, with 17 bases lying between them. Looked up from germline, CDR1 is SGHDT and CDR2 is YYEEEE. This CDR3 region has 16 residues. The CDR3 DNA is TGTGCCAGCAGCTCGCAGGGGCCCACGGGGACCGGGGAGCTGTTTTTT. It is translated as CASSSQGPTGTGELFF. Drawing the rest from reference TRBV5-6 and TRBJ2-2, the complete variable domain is DAGVTQSPTHLIKTRGQQVTLRCSPKSGHDTVSWYQQALGQGPQFIFQYYEEEERQRGNFPDRFSGHQFPNYSSELNVNALLLGDSALYLCASSSQGPTGTGELFFGEGSRLTVL.

The CDR3 protein is CASSLAGGGNEQFF. As DNA, the CDR3 is TGTGCCAGCAGCTTAGCGGGCGGGGGGAATGAGCAGTTCTTC. The gene calls are TRBV11-3 and TRBJ2-1; 8 bases are a match to TRBD2. V shed 1 base, J shed 7 bases, and the junction held 3 bases outside the gene matches. CDR1 SGHNT and CDR2 YENEEA come from the germline V gene. This CDR3 spans 14 amino acids.

CDR3 in DNA: TGCGCCAGCAGCCGACGGACTAGCGGGAGCAATGAGCAGTTCTTC. Its protein product is CASSRRTSGSNEQFF. The V and J genes are TRBV5-1 and TRBJ2-1, with 13 bases that match TRBD2. The germline gives CDR1 SGHRS, CDR2 YFSETQ. The CDR3 has 15 residues. With 4 bases clipped from V and 6 bases from J, the junction kept 4 bases outside the gene matches.

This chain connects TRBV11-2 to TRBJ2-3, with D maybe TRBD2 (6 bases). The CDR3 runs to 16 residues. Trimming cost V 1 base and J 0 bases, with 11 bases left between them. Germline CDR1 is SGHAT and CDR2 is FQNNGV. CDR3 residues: CASSLVSGGSTDTQYF. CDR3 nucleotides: TGTGCCAGCAGCTTAGTAAGCGGAGGGAGCACAGATACGCAGTATTTT.

The CDR3 sequence is CASSLGALAGTDTQYF. In DNA, the CDR3 is TGCGCCAGCAGCTTAGGGGCACTAGCGGGCACAGATACGCAGTATTTT. The rearrangement joins TRBV5-1 to TRBJ2-3, with TRBD2 matching 8 bases. The ends lost 2 bases at V and 1 base at J; junction bases unmatched: 6. The CDR3 has 16 residues. The V gene's germline CDR1 is SGHRS and CDR2 YFSETQ.